This section outlines one TCR beta chain sequence together with its context. This sample is drawn from a study of T cell responses to AZD1222 COVID-19 vaccine. The V gene end was trimmed by 4 bases and the J gene end by 11 bases; junction bases not matched to a gene: 9. This CDR3 region has 15 residues. The germline gives CDR1 SGHKS, CDR2 YYEKEE (reference sequence). The table came from immunoSEQ multiplex PCR; TCRdb's copy has only in-frame clones and leaves some out. There are approximately 71,000 clones in the sample; over 60% occur only once, and about 12% lies in the top ten. The sample was peripheral blood, taken on day 0 of AZD1222 vaccination. J is TRBJ2-1 and V is TRBV5-5, with TRBD2 identical over 13 bases. The source is an adult in good health. The CDR3 region has the DNA TGTGCCAGCAGCCCTGGGACTAGCGGGGTCCTTCAGCAGTTCTTC. Its protein is CASSPGTSGVLQQFF.